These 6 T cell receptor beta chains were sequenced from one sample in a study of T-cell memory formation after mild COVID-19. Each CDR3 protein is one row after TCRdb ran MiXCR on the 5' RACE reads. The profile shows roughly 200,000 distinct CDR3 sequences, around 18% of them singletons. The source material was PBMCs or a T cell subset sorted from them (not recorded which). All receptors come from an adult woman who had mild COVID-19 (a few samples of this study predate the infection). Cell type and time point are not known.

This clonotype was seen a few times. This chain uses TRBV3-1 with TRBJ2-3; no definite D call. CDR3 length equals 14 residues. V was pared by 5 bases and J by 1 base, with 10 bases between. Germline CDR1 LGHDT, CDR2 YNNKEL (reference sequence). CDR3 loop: CASSAARGTDTQYF. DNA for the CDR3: TGTGCCAGCAGCGCGGCCCGGGGCACAGATACGCAGTATTTT.

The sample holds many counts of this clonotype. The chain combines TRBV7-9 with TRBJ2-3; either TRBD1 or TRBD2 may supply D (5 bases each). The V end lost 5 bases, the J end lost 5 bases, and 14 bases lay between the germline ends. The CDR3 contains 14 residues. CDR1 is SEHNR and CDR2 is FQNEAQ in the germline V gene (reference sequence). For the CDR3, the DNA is TGTGCCAGCAGCCTCGGGACCCAGGAAGATACGCAGTATTTT. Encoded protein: CASSLGTQEDTQYF.

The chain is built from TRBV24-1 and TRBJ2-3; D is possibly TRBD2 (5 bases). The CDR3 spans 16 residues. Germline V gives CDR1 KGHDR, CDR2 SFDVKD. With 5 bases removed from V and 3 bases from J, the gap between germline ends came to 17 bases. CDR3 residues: CATSANRGTGTDTQYF. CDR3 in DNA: TGTGCCACCAGTGCTAACCGGGGAACCGGAACAGATACGCAGTATTTT.

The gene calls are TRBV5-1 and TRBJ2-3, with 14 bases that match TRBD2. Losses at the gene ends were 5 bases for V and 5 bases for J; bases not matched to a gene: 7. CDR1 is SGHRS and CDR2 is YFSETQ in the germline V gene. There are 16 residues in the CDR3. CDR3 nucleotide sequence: TGCGCCAGCAGGACTAGCGGGGGGGCCGTGGGAGATACGCAGTATTTT. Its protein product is CASRTSGGAVGDTQYF.

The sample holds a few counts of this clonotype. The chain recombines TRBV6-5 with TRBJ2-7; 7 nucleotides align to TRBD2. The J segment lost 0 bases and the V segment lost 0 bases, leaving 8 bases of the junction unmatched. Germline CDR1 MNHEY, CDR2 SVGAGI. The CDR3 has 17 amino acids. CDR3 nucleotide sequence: TGTGCCAGCAGTTACTCGCCCCCAGCGGGGAGCTCCTACGAGCAGTACTTC. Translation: CASSYSPPAGSSYEQYF.

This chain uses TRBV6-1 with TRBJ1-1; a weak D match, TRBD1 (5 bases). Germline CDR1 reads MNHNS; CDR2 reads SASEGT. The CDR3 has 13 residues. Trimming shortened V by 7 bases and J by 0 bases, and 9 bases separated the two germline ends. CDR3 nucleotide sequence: TGTGCCAGCACGGACACTATGAACACTGAAGCTTTCTTT. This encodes CASTDTMNTEAFF.